The 26 T cell receptor beta chains below come from one sample, sequenced in a study of radiotherapy plus CTLA-4 blockade in lung cancer. The repertoire was sequenced with immunoSEQ multiplex PCR; TCRdb's copy has only in-frame clones and lacks some. This table has just over 35,000 clones, approximately 89% appearing once. The sample here was peripheral blood, taken from a patient treated with radiotherapy plus ipilimumab. The receptors originated from a human donor with non-small cell lung cancer who had stable disease on radiotherapy plus ipilimumab.

The chain uses TRBV28 and TRBJ1-1; 8 bases map to TRBD1. The CDR3 covers 16 residues. Germline V gives CDR1 MDHEN, CDR2 SYDVKM. V was clipped by 6 bases and J by 0 bases; unmatched bases: 9. This chain's CDR3 is CASRTGAPDLNTEAFF. The CDR3, as DNA: TGTGCCAGCAGGACAGGGGCTCCCGACTTGAACACTGAAGCTTTCTTT.

The chain carries TRBV9 and TRBJ2-3; TRBD2 aligns across 9 bases. In germline, CDR1 is SGDLS, CDR2 YYNGEE. This CDR3 has 16 residues. V was clipped by 3 bases and J by 3 bases; unmatched bases: 8. The CDR3 DNA follows: TGTGCCAGCAGCGCATGGGGCGGGAGGGTGACAGATACGCAGTATTTT. The encoded protein is CASSAWGGRVTDTQYF.

The rearrangement joins TRBV2 to TRBJ1-2; no clear D gene. The CDR3 is made up of 12 amino acids. Trimming cost V 5 bases and J 2 bases, with 6 bases left between them. The germline V gene has CDR1 SNHLY and CDR2 FYNNEI. The CDR3 coding sequence is TGTGCCAGCAGTAGACTAAACTATGGCTACACCTTC. Encoded protein: CASSRLNYGYTF. The full variable domain, completed using reference TRBV2 and TRBJ1-2, is EPEVTQTPSHQVTQMGQEVILRCVPISNHLYFYWYRQILGQKVEFLVSFYNNEISEKSEIFDDQFSVERPDGSNFTLKIRSTKLEDSAMYFCASSRLNYGYTFGSGTRLTVV.

The V and J genes are TRBV2 and TRBJ2-1; D is ambiguous. The V gene lost 6 bases and the J gene lost 1 base, with 10 bases spanning the gap. This CDR3 has 14 amino acids. Germline V gene lookup returns CDR1 SNHLY and CDR2 FYNNEI. The CDR3 loop reads CASRQLSSYNEQFF. For the CDR3, the DNA is TGTGCCAGCAGGCAACTATCGTCCTACAATGAGCAGTTCTTC.

The CDR3 is CAGTLAGIKYNEQFF. In nucleotides, the CDR3 is TGCGCCGGGACGCTTGCGGGAATAAAATACAATGAGCAGTTCTTC. This rearrangement joins TRBV29-1 to TRBJ2-1, with TRBD2 as a possible D gene (6 bases). The germline gives CDR1 SQVTM, CDR2 ANQGSEA. There are 15 residues in the CDR3.

CDR3 DNA: TGTGCCTGGAGTTCGGCGGGAGAAGAGACCCAGTACTTC. It is translated as CAWSSAGEETQYF. This chain joins TRBV30 and TRBJ2-5; 7 nucleotides agree with TRBD2. Germline trimming cut 2 bases from V and 3 bases from J; bases unmatched to any gene: 3. Germline V gene data show CDR1 as GTSNPN and CDR2 as SVGIG (reference sequence). The CDR3 has 13 amino acids.

Note on this clone: The DNA is omitted, as the CDR3 cannot be located on it reliably, and the CDR3 follows TCRdb's listing. J is TRBJ1-5 and V is TRBV28; whether TRBD1, the table's D call, matches the DNA was not checked. The CDR3 is made up of 18 amino acids, end residues included. The germline CDR1 and CDR2 sequences are MDHEN and SYDVKM. The CDR3 loop reads CASSSSGQGGRVRQPQHF.

The J gene is TRBJ1-2, the V gene TRBV4-1, with 9 bases identical to TRBD1. The length of the CDR3 is 15 residues. The ends lost 4 bases at V and 3 bases at J; junction bases unmatched: 6. Germline assignment: CDR1 MGHRA and CDR2 YSYEKL. The CDR3 nucleotides read TGCGCCAGCAGCCCCCAGACAGGGGGTGACTATGGCTACACCTTC. Its protein product is CASSPQTGGDYGYTF.

The chain carries TRBV5-1 and TRBJ2-7; 13 bases line up with TRBD2. This CDR3 has 19 residues. Germline V gene data show CDR1 as SGHRS and CDR2 as YFSETQ. V lost 4 bases and J lost 0; bases outside the gene matches: 13. The CDR3 sequence is CASSPGRLAGGGSSYEQYF. The CDR3 DNA reads as TGCGCCAGCAGCCCCGGCCGACTAGCGGGAGGTGGCTCCTCCTACGAGCAGTACTTC. The full variable domain, completed using reference TRBV5-1 and TRBJ2-7, is KAGVTQTPRYLIKTRGQQVTLSCSPISGHRSVSWYQQTPGQGLQFLFEYFSETQRNKGNFPGRFSGRQFSNSRSEMNVSTLELGDSALYLCASSPGRLAGGGSSYEQYFGPGTRLTVT.

The CDR3 here is CASSYSPGGIYGYTF. In nucleotides, the CDR3 is TGTGCCAGCAGTTATAGCCCAGGGGGCATCTATGGCTACACCTTC. This sequence joins TRBV6-6 and TRBJ1-2, with 8 bases aligning to TRBD1. This CDR3 region has 15 residues. J lost 4 bases, V lost 3 bases, and 7 bases had no gene match. CDR1 is MNHNY, CDR2 SVGAGI, per germline (reference sequence).

The V call is TRBV7-2, the J call TRBJ2-1, with D uncertain. The CDR3 spans 18 residues. Trimming stripped 0 bases from V and 1 base from J, with 16 bases between. Germline V gene sequence: CDR1 SGHTA, CDR2 FQGNSA. The CDR3 is CASSLAFSVLKSYNEQFF. The CDR3 bases are TGTGCCAGCAGCTTAGCATTCAGCGTCCTAAAGTCCTACAATGAGCAGTTCTTC.

This rearrangement joins TRBV19 to TRBJ1-2; a weak D match, TRBD1 (6 bases). CDR1 LNHDA and CDR2 SQIVND come from the germline V gene (reference sequence). CDR3 length equals 13 residues. Trimming removed 6 bases from V and 4 bases from J, with 12 bases in between. The CDR3 DNA is TGTGCCAGTAGGTCGACAGGCATCTATGGCTACACCTTC. Protein: CASRSTGIYGYTF.

The chain has TRBV5-6 and TRBJ2-3; D is perhaps TRBD1 (5 bases). CDR3 size: 14 residues. The V end lost 5 bases, the J end lost 3 bases, and 13 bases lay between the germline ends. The germline gives CDR1 SGHDT, CDR2 YYEEEE. CDR3 DNA: TGTGCCAGCAGTAAAGGGGCCTATACAGATACGCAGTATTTT. Residues: CASSKGAYTDTQYF.

This clone has a handful of counts. This chain links TRBV5-1 with TRBJ2-1, with D perhaps matching TRBD1 (5 bases). The V and J ends lost 2 bases and 0 bases respectively, with 15 bases between them. Germline assignment: CDR1 SGHRS and CDR2 YFSETQ. The CDR3 spans 17 residues. CDR3 coding DNA: TGCGCCAGCAGCTTAGGAGCAGGGTCAACCTCCTACAATGAGCAGTTCTTC. Its protein product is CASSLGAGSTSYNEQFF.

This chain uses TRBV28 with TRBJ2-7; no clear D gene. V lost 5 bases, J lost 4 bases, and 12 bases lay in between. Germline V gene lookup returns CDR1 MDHEN and CDR2 SYDVKM. This CDR3 has 13 amino acids. CDR3 DNA: TGTGCCAGCAGTACCCCTACCCCTTACGAGCAGTACTTC. It codes for CASSTPTPYEQYF.

This chain joins TRBV10-3 and TRBJ2-3; 8 bases agree with TRBD2. Germline V CDR1 and CDR2: ENHRY, SYGVKD. This CDR3 is built from 15 residues. The V segment lost 0 bases and the J segment 3 bases; nucleotides outside the gene matches: 2. CDR3 nucleotides: TGTGCCATCAGTGAGTCCAGCGGGAGAACAGATACGCAGTATTTT. Translated: CAISESSGRTDTQYF.

The genes are TRBV2 and TRBJ2-7; 9 bases fit TRBD1. V gave up 4 bases and J gave up 3 bases; unmatched junction bases: 4. This CDR3 contains 14 residues. Per germline, CDR1 SNHLY and CDR2 FYNNEI. The CDR3 loop is CASSGQGDLYEQYF. The DNA of the CDR3 is TGTGCCAGCAGTGGACAGGGGGACCTCTACGAGCAGTACTTC.

The chain employs TRBV28 and TRBJ2-3; TRBD2 aligns across 8 bases. The germline V gene has CDR1 MDHEN and CDR2 SYDVKM. The CDR3 totals 14 residues. The junction had 4 bases not matched to a gene; V was cut back by 6 bases and J by 2 bases. CDR3 loop: CASRIAGFTDTQYF. The CDR3 nucleotides read TGTGCCAGCAGAATAGCGGGGTTCACAGATACGCAGTATTTT.

There are a few counts of this clone. The rearrangement links TRBV29-1 to TRBJ2-7; TRBD2 matches at 8 bases. Germline trimming cut 6 bases from V and 3 bases from J; bases unmatched to any gene: 7. Germline loops: CDR1 SQVTM, CDR2 ANQGSEA. CDR3 length equals 13 residues. The CDR3 protein is CSVSTGGVYEQYF. CDR3 coding DNA: TGCAGCGTCTCTACCGGGGGGGTCTACGAGCAGTACTTC.

The CDR3: CASSSDTLDRENTGELFF. The CDR3, as DNA: TGTGCCAGCAGTTCCGACACATTAGACAGGGAAAACACCGGGGAGCTGTTTTTT. The V and J genes are TRBV28 and TRBJ2-2, with 7 bases that match TRBD1. Germline loops: CDR1 MDHEN, CDR2 SYDVKM. Losses at the gene ends were 4 bases for V and 2 bases for J; bases not matched to a gene: 13. The CDR3 covers 18 residues.

This chain links TRBV19 with TRBJ2-3; the D is unclear. From germline, CDR1 is LNHDA and CDR2 SQIVND (reference sequence). The ends were cut back, 1 base at V and 4 bases at J, with 15 bases in the middle. This CDR3 spans 16 amino acids. CDR3 protein: CASSIAAQARADTQYF. In DNA form, the CDR3 reads TGTGCCAGTAGTATAGCAGCTCAGGCAAGAGCAGATACGCAGTATTTT. The full variable domain, with the rest looked up from reference TRBV19 and TRBJ2-3, is DGGITQSPKYLFRKEGQNVTLSCEQNLNHDAMYWYRQDPGQGLRLIYYSQIVNDFQKGDIAEGYSVSREKKESFPLTVTSAQKNPTAFYLCASSIAAQARADTQYFGPGTRLTVL.

The chain combines TRBV11-1 with TRBJ2-1; possible D gene TRBD1, 6 bases. Trimming stripped 6 bases from V and 12 bases from J, with 12 bases between. The CDR3 sequence is 11 residues long. Germline V gives CDR1 SGHAT, CDR2 FQDESV (reference sequence). The CDR3 reads CASSYRDMQFF. The DNA of the CDR3 is TGTGCCAGCAGTTACCGGGACATGCAGTTCTTC.

A single count supports this clone. V is TRBV15 and J is TRBJ2-1, with 8 nucleotides matching TRBD2. V lost 5 bases and J lost 8; bases outside the gene matches: 8. The CDR3 spans 14 residues. Germline assignment: CDR1 LNHNV and CDR2 YYDKDF (reference sequence). In DNA, the CDR3 is TGTGCCACCAGCCCGGGACTAGATTTCGATGAGCAGTTCTTC. Its translation: CATSPGLDFDEQFF.

The CDR3 sequence: CASSEARWTGFEQYF. The CDR3, as DNA: TGTGCCAGCAGTGAAGCGCGTTGGACAGGGTTCGAGCAGTACTTC. V is TRBV2 and J is TRBJ2-7, with 8 bases identical to TRBD1. Germline loops: CDR1 SNHLY, CDR2 FYNNEI. The CDR3 is 15 residues long. Germline trimming cut 0 bases from V and 6 bases from J; bases unmatched to any gene: 7.

The chain recombines TRBV7-9 with TRBJ2-5; D is undetermined. The CDR3 spans 11 residues. Trimming cost V 7 bases and J 7 bases, with 10 bases left between them. Germline V lookup: CDR1 SEHNR, CDR2 FQNEAQ (reference sequence). Here the CDR3 reads CASTSLGTQYF. CDR3 in DNA: TGTGCCAGCACCTCTCTAGGGACCCAGTACTTC.

The chain has TRBV4-3 and TRBJ1-4; D unclear. V lost 1 base and J 8 bases, leaving 17 bases between the germline ends. CDR3 length: 16 residues. In germline, CDR1 is LGHNA, CDR2 YSLEER. This CDR3 reads CASSQGAGPQQEKLFF. The CDR3 region has the DNA TGCGCCAGCAGCCAAGGAGCGGGTCCTCAGCAGGAAAAACTGTTTTTT.